This is a list of T cell receptor beta chains from one sample in a study of shared clonotypes between healthy human individuals. Method: immunoSEQ multiplex PCR; TCRdb's copy keeps in-frame clones and lacks some. The sample has 1.4 million or so clones; approximately 98.5% are singletons. The specimen was naive CD4+ T cells sorted from blood. These receptors were collected from a man younger than 45 in good health. The CDR3 runs from the conserved cysteine through the conserved F or W. The order of the fields is D gene, clone size, J gene, V gene, CDR3 DNA, CDR3 protein. D genes are given only for firm matches. A row's size may be missing; if present it is once, few, many or a size class.

>NA|NA|TRBJ1-2|TRBV28
TGTGCCAGCAGTGGCCGGATTAACTATGGCTACACCTTC
CASSGRINYGYTF
>TRBD1|NA|TRBJ2-3|TRBV7-9
TGTGCCAGCAGCTTAGAACCGGGACAGTTCACAGATACGCAGTATTTT
CASSLEPGQFTDTQYF
>NA|NA|TRBJ2-1|TRBV19
TGTGCCAGTAGTATTGTTCGGGGGTTCAATGAGCAGTTCTTC
CASSIVRGFNEQFF
>NA|NA|TRBJ1-1|TRBV5-1
TGCGCCAGCAGCTTGGCTTCGGGGGAGGTTGACACTGAAGCTTTCTTT
CASSLASGEVDTEAFF
>NA|once|TRBJ2-7|TRBV5-1
TGCGCCAGCACCCGGGACGGAACCTACGAGCAGTACTTC
CASTRDGTYEQYF
>TRBD1|NA|TRBJ2-5|TRBV5-1
TGCGCCAGCAGCTTGGTGGCAGGGGGAAACCAAGAGACCCAGTACTTC
CASSLVAGGNQETQYF
>NA|NA|TRBJ1-1|TRBV5-4
TGTGCCAGCAGCTTGGCAGGGACCACTGAAGCTTTCTTT
CASSLAGTTEAFF
>NA|once|TRBJ1-1|TRBV2
TGTGCCAGCAGGACGACAGGGAACACTGAAGCTTTCTTT
CASRTTGNTEAFF
>NA|NA|TRBJ2-7|TRBV18
TGTGCCAGCTCACCACCGGCCGGCCGGTTGGGTGAGCAGTACTTC
CASSPPAGRLGEQYF
>NA|NA|TRBJ2-3|TRBV4-3
TGCGCCAGCAGCCAAAATGTTAGCGGAAACACAGATACGCAGTATTTT
CASSQNVSGNTDTQYF
>NA|NA|TRBJ2-7|TRBV7-7
TGTGCCAGCAGCTTAGCGCACGGAGAGCAGTACGAGCAGTACTTC
CASSLAHGEQYEQYF
>TRBD2|NA|TRBJ2-5|TRBV9
TGTGCCAGCAGCGTTTCCCTCACATCCGGGACTAGCGGGAGTAGGGAGACCCAGTACTTC
CASSVSLTSGTSGSRETQYF
>TRBD2|NA|TRBJ2-3|TRBV29-1
TGCAGCGCCCCCTTAGCGGGAGGGAGCACAGATACGCAGTATTTT
CSAPLAGGSTDTQYF
>TRBD1|NA|TRBJ1-5|TRBV2
TGTGCCAGCAGCGCCGACAGGAGGACCTCTCAGGGGGATCAGCCCCAGCATTTT
CASSADRRTSQGDQPQHF
>TRBD2|once|TRBJ2-1|TRBV7-3
TGTGCCAGCAGCTTAACACTAGCGGGAGTTGATGAGCAGTTCTTC
CASSLTLAGVDEQFF